The present T cell receptor beta chain was sequenced within a study of T-cell memory formation after mild COVID-19. The V and J ends lost 4 bases and 0 bases, in that order; junction bases with no gene match: 7. Germline V gene data show CDR1 as SGHDT and CDR2 as YYEEEE. The CDR3 consists of 15 residues. From the 5' RACE reads, TCRdb called clonotypes with MiXCR, one entry per CDR3 protein. The sample has approximately 260,000 distinct CDR3 sequences, roughly 17% seen once; the top ten hold roughly a fifth. General study points: For contracting clones, CD4+ ones sat mainly in CM and EM, CD8+ in EMRA.

About this clonotype: Its antigen is not known.

The source material was PBMCs or a T cell subset sorted from them (not recorded which). The J gene is TRBJ2-7, the V gene TRBV5-6; 7 bases line up with TRBD1. This clonotype originated in a young man who had mild COVID-19 (a few samples of this study predate the infection). Cell type and time point are not known. CDR3: CASSRDRVSSYEQYV. The CDR3 region has the DNA TGTGCCAGCAGCCGCGACAGGGTGAGCTCCTACGAGCAGTACGTC.